Listed here is a single T cell receptor (beta chain). The data were obtained in a study of shared clonotypes between healthy human individuals. This table comes from immunoSEQ multiplex PCR, and its TCRdb copy is limited to in-frame clones, with some not included. The table shows about half a million clones, with more than 75% occurring only once. This CDR3 region has 15 residues. V lost 6 bases and J 2 bases, leaving 17 bases between the germline ends. Germline CDR1 is MNHEY and CDR2 is SVGAGI. The origin of this receptor is a woman between 40 and 55 years old in good health. Some clones in this sample may be carry-over from other donors' samples. The chain recombines TRBV6-5 with TRBJ2-7; either TRBD1 or TRBD2 may fit D (5 bases each). The sample comprised PBMCs. CDR3 sequence reads: CASRPSGTVAYEQYF. DNA for the CDR3: TGTGCCAGCAGACCTTCCGGGACGGTGGCCTACGAGCAGTACTTC.